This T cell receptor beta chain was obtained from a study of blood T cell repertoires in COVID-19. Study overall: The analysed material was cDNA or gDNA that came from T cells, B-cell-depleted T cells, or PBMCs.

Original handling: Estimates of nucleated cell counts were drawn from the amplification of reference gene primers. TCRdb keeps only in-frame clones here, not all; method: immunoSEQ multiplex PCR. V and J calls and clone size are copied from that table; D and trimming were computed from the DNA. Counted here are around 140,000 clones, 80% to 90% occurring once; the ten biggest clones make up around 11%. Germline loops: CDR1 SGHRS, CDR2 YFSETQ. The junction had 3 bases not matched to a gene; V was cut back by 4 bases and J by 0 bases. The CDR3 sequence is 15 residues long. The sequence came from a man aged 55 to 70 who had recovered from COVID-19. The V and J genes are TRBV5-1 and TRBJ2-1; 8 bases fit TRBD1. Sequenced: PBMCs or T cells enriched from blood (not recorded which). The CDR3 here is CASSSTGGSYNEQFF. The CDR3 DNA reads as TGCGCCAGCAGCAGTACAGGGGGCTCCTACAATGAGCAGTTCTTC.